This T cell receptor (beta chain) was identified during a study of T cells after yellow fever vaccination. Study-level points and caveats: Overall, a small share of clonotypes was seen in both CD4 and CD8 compartments. Booster sampling recovered most clones from primary vaccination (around 97% CD4, roughly 88% CD8).

TCRdb independently ran MiXCR on the 5' RACE reads; one entry per CDR3 protein. The sample has 350,000 or so distinct CDR3 sequences, around 8.1% seen once. V was pared by 5 bases and J by 6 bases, with 14 bases of the junction left unmatched. The CDR3 has 19 residues. CDR1 PRHDT and CDR2 FYEKMQ come from the germline V gene (reference sequence). On this clonotype: The antigen remains unidentified.

The V and J genes are TRBV13 and TRBJ2-3, with 16 nucleotides matching TRBD2. The receptor's source is a man aged 18 to 30 who received the YFV17D yellow fever vaccine. The input for sequencing was PBMCs, taken roughly seven weeks after the first yellow fever vaccination. The CDR3 loop reads CASSHGTSGGATQRDTQYF. CDR3 in DNA: TGTGCCAGCAGCCACGGGACTAGCGGGGGGGCCACTCAGAGGGATACGCAGTATTTT.